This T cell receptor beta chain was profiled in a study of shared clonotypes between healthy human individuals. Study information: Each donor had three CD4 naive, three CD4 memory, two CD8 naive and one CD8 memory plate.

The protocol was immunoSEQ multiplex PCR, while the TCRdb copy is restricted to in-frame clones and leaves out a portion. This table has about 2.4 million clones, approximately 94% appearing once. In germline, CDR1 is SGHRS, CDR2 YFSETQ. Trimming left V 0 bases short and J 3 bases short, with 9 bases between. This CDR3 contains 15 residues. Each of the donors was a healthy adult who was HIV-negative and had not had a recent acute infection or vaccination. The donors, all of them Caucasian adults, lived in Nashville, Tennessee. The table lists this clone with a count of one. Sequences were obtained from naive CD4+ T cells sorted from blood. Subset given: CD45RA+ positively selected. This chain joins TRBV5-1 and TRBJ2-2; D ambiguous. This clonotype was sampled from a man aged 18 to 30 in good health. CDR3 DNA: TGCGCCAGCAGCTTGGGGGTCAAGGACACCGGGGAGCTGTTTTTT. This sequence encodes CASSLGVKDTGELFF. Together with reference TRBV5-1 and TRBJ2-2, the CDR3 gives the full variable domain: KAGVTQTPRYLIKTRGQQVTLSCSPISGHRSVSWYQQTPGQGLQFLFEYFSETQRNKGNFPGRFSGRQFSNSRSEMNVSTLELGDSALYLCASSLGVKDTGELFFGEGSRLTVL.